Below, 11 T cell receptor beta chains from the same sample are listed, as sequenced in a study of blood T cell repertoires in COVID-19. TCRdb's table, derived via immunoSEQ multiplex PCR, lists solely in-frame clones and lacks some. The data show around 150,000 clones, with about 85% seen just once and about 3% held by the top ten. Source material: peripheral blood. The source of these receptors is a human donor with acute or convalescent COVID-19. The donor label of this sample is uncertain.

The chain joins TRBV7-8 to TRBJ1-5; D is perhaps TRBD1 (5 bases). Germline CDR1 SGHVS, CDR2 FQNEAQ. The CDR3 is made up of 15 amino acids. Trimming removed 1 base at V and 7 bases at J, with 14 bases between. The DNA for the CDR3 is TGTGCCAGCAGCTTAGGATCCTCGGGGGGACAGCCCCAGCATTTT. The encoded protein is CASSLGSSGGQPQHF.

The sample holds one count of this clone. The V and J genes are TRBV10-3 and TRBJ2-3, with a possible D match to TRBD1 (6 bases). The CDR3 spans 16 residues. Looked up from germline, CDR1 is ENHRY and CDR2 is SYGVKD. Trimming pared 4 bases from V and 4 bases from J, leaving 18 bases between. Here the CDR3 DNA reads TGTGCCATCAGTGGGTTACAGGGTACACAAGCAGATACGCAGTATTTT. Protein product: CAISGLQGTQADTQYF.

CDR3 nucleotides: TGTGCCAGCAGTCCGGACAGGGACTATGGCTACACCTTC. Amino acid sequence: CASSPDRDYGYTF. The chain is built from TRBV6-5 and TRBJ1-2; 8 bases agree with TRBD1. CDR1 MNHEY and CDR2 SVGAGI come from the germline V gene. This CDR3 spans 13 amino acids. V gave up 5 bases and J gave up 3 bases; unmatched junction bases: 2.

This clone was detected a few times. J is TRBJ1-5 and V is TRBV29-1; 7 bases align to TRBD1. This CDR3 comprises 13 residues. Germline lookup yields CDR1 SQVTM and CDR2 ANQGSEA. With 7 bases clipped from V and 2 bases from J, the junction kept 5 bases outside the gene matches. CDR3 in amino acids: CSAGQGGNQPQHF. In nucleotides, the CDR3 is TGCAGCGCCGGCCAGGGGGGCAATCAGCCCCAGCATTTT.

CDR3 residues: CASSSRGTNTGELFF. CDR3 bases: TGTGCCAGCAGCTCCAGGGGGACTAACACCGGGGAGCTGTTTTTT. This chain connects TRBV5-5 to TRBJ2-2, with D possibly matching TRBD1 (7 bases). The germline V and J ends were trimmed by 3 bases and 2 bases, with 11 bases remaining between them. This CDR3 region has 15 residues. The germline CDR1 and CDR2 sequences are SGHKS and YYEKEE (reference sequence).

The chain joins TRBV5-4 to TRBJ1-2, with TRBD1 matching over 8 bases. The junction had 15 bases not matched to a gene; V was cut back by 4 bases and J by 4 bases. This CDR3 is 17 amino acids long. Germline V gene lookup returns CDR1 SGHNT and CDR2 YYREEE (reference sequence). The CDR3 sequence is CASSVGTGALLTYGYTF. The CDR3 DNA sequence: TGTGCCAGCAGCGTCGGGACAGGTGCCCTCTTAACCTATGGCTACACCTTC.

The rearrangement joins TRBV5-1 to TRBJ2-2, with TRBD2 matching 7 bases. Germline V CDR1 and CDR2: SGHRS, YFSETQ. Trimming cost V 7 bases and J 2 bases; bases outside gene matches: 11. The CDR3 is made up of 16 amino acids. The CDR3 reads CASASWEGSNTGELFF. The CDR3 DNA reads TGCGCCAGCGCTTCCTGGGAGGGATCCAACACCGGGGAGCTGTTTTTT.

A few counts support this clone. The V call is TRBV5-1, the J call TRBJ1-1, with D uncertain. With 0 bases removed from V and 5 bases from J, the gap between germline ends came to 8 bases. CDR1 is SGHRS, CDR2 YFSETQ, per germline. The CDR3 is 13 amino acids. The CDR3 DNA reads as TGCGCCAGCAGCTTGGGAGGAGGGACTGAAGCTTTCTTT. Its translation is CASSLGGGTEAFF.

V and J are TRBV7-2 and TRBJ2-1; 10 bases line up with TRBD1. Germline lookup yields CDR1 SGHTA and CDR2 FQGNSA. The trim removed 2 bases at V and 6 bases at J, leaving 4 bases unmatched. The CDR3 loop spans 15 amino acids. CDR3 in amino acids: CASSLKRTGGNEQFF. The CDR3 region has the DNA TGTGCCAGCAGCTTAAAAAGGACAGGGGGCAATGAGCAGTTCTTC.

The rearrangement joins TRBV11-2 to TRBJ2-7; 7 nucleotides agree with TRBD2. This CDR3 has 16 residues. V trimming: 1 base; J trimming: 1 base; junction bases outside the gene matches: 7. In germline, CDR1 is SGHAT, CDR2 FQNNGV. The CDR3 coding sequence is TGTGCCAGCAGCTTAGGGCGGGGGACTAAGTCCTACGAGCAGTACTTC. Encoded protein: CASSLGRGTKSYEQYF. Full variable domain (missing parts from reference TRBV11-2 and TRBJ2-7): EAGVAQSPRYKIIEKRQSVAFWCNPISGHATLYWYQQILGQGPKLLIQFQNNGVVDDSQLPKDRFSAERLKGVDSTLKIQPAKLEDSAVYLCASSLGRGTKSYEQYFGPGTRLTVT.

This sequence joins TRBV2 and TRBJ2-3; 9 bases match TRBD2. The length of the CDR3 is 16 residues. Germline CDR1 and CDR2: SNHLY and FYNNEI. J was trimmed by 0 bases and V by 4 bases; bases with no gene match: 5. Here the CDR3 DNA reads TGTGCCAGCAGTGGGCTAGCGGGGTCTAGCACAGATACGCAGTATTTT. It specifies CASSGLAGSSTDTQYF.